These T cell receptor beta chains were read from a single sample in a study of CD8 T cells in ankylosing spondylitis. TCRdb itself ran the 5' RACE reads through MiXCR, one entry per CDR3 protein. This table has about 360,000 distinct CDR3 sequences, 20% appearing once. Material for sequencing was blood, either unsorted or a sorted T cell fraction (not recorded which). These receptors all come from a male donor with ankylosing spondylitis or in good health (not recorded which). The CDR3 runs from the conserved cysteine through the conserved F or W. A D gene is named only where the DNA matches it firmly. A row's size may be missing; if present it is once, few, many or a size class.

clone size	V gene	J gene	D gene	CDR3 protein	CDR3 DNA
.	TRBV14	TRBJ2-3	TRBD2	CASSHATSGGQYF	TGTGCCAGCAGCCATGCGACTAGCGGGGGGCAGTATTTT
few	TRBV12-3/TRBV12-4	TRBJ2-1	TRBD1	CASSWTGTEQFF	TGTGCCAGCAGTTGGACAGGGACTGAGCAGTTCTTC
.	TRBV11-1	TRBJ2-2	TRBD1	CASSPRDSLPGDTGELFF	TGTGCCAGCAGCCCCCGGGACAGTTTACCTGGGGACACCGGGGAGCTGTTTTTT
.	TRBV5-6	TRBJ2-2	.	CASQTGTGELFF	TGTGCCAGCCAGACGGGGACCGGGGAGCTGTTTTTT
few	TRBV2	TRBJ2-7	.	CAIKIGSAYEQYF	TGTGCCATTAAGATCGGGAGTGCCTACGAGCAGTACTTC
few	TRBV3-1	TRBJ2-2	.	CASKAQNTGELFF	TGTGCCAGCAAAGCTCAGAACACCGGGGAGCTGTTTTTT
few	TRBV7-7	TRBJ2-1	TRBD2	CASSLDPGLAGENEQFF	TGTGCCAGCAGCTTAGACCCGGGACTAGCGGGGGAGAATGAGCAGTTCTTC
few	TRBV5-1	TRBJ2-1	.	CASSLWFVTGTHNEQFF	TGCGCCAGCAGCTTGTGGTTTGTCACAGGGACCCACAATGAGCAGTTCTTC
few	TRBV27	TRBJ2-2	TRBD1	CASKPDRDTGELFF	TGTGCCAGCAAGCCGGACAGGGACACCGGGGAGCTGTTTTTT
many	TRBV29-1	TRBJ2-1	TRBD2	CSESLAGVYNEQFF	TGCAGCGAATCACTAGCGGGGGTCTACAATGAGCAGTTCTTC
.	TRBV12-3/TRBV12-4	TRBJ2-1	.	CASSLDLSYNEQFF	TGTGCCAGCAGTTTGGATCTCAGCTACAATGAGCAGTTCTTC
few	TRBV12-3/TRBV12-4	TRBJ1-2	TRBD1	CASMGQGSYGYTF	TGTGCCAGCATGGGACAGGGGAGCTATGGCTACACCTTC
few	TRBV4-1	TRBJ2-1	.	CASSQDRRPEGEQFF	TGCGCCAGCAGCCAAGATCGGCGGCCCGAGGGTGAGCAGTTCTTC
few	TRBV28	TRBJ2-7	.	CASSLSSDEWGEQYF	TGTGCCAGCAGTTTATCTTCGGACGAGTGGGGCGAGCAGTACTTC
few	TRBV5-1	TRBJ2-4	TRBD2	CASRDPGLAGPENIQYF	TGCGCCAGCAGGGATCCGGGACTAGCGGGGCCCGAAAACATTCAGTACTTC
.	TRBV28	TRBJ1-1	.	CASSLWVGGYPEAFF	TGTGCCAGCAGTTTATGGGTTGGGGGGTACCCTGAAGCTTTCTTT
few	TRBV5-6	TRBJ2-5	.	CASSFAGQETQYF	TGTGCCAGCAGCTTTGCGGGACAAGAGACCCAGTACTTC
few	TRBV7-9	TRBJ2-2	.	CASSSTDSMNTGELFF	TGTGCCAGCAGCTCCACGGACAGCATGAACACCGGGGAGCTGTTTTTT
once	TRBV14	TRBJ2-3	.	CASSHGYTDTQYF	TGTGCCAGCAGCCATGGGTACACAGATACGCAGTATTTT
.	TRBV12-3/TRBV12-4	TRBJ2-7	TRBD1	CASSPTGTQAYEQYF	TGTGCCAGCAGCCCGACAGGGACCCAAGCCTACGAGCAGTACTTC
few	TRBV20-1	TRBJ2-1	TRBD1	CSAEDRAAFNEQFF	TGCAGTGCTGAAGACAGGGCGGCTTTCAATGAGCAGTTCTTC
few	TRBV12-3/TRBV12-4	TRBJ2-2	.	CASSPTGPSGELFF	TGTGCCAGCAGCCCAACAGGGCCCAGCGGGGAGCTGTTTTTT
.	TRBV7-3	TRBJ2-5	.	CASSLNTSLGSLQETQYF	TGTGCCAGCAGCTTAAACACATCCTTAGGCAGCTTACAAGAGACCCAGTACTTC
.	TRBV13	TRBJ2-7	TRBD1	CASSFRGLEQYF	TGTGCCAGCAGCTTTAGGGGGCTCGAGCAGTACTTC